This is a list of T cell receptor beta chains from one sample in a study of blood T cell repertoires in COVID-19. The protocol was immunoSEQ multiplex PCR, while the TCRdb copy is restricted to in-frame clones and leaves out a portion. The table records about 52,000 clones, 65% to 85% of them present only once. The sequencing sample was made of peripheral blood. The receptors were gathered from an elderly woman with COVID-19, enrolled during active disease. CDR3s leave out the opening cysteine and the closing phenylalanine or tryptophan. Fields, in order: J gene, clone size, V gene, CDR3 protein. Only part of the rows carry a size: once, few, many, or a class if the clone is expanded.

J gene: TRBJ2-7; clone size: -; V gene: TRBV4-1; CDR3 protein: ASSQGRGRNYEQY
J gene: TRBJ2-6; clone size: once; V gene: TRBV11-2; CDR3 protein: ASSPPSAYSGANVLT
J gene: TRBJ1-6; clone size: many; V gene: TRBV27; CDR3 protein: ASSRDNGNSPLH
J gene: TRBJ1-5; clone size: -; V gene: TRBV2; CDR3 protein: ASSAIRDRATNQPQH
J gene: TRBJ2-1; clone size: -; V gene: TRBV15; CDR3 protein: ATSRQRTSYNEQF
J gene: TRBJ1-2; clone size: -; V gene: TRBV29-1; CDR3 protein: TVQGQDYGYT
J gene: TRBJ1-2; clone size: -; V gene: TRBV11-2; CDR3 protein: ASSTTGARGYT
J gene: TRBJ2-6; clone size: -; V gene: TRBV6-5; CDR3 protein: ASSSVRSGANVLT
J gene: TRBJ2-6; clone size: -; V gene: TRBV14; CDR3 protein: ASSHGFTALSGANVLT
J gene: TRBJ1-5; clone size: -; V gene: TRBV24-1; CDR3 protein: ATSEWASQRNQPQH
J gene: TRBJ2-3; clone size: -; V gene: TRBV7-8; CDR3 protein: ASSPWGSGKDTQY
J gene: TRBJ1-4; clone size: -; V gene: TRBV6-5; CDR3 protein: ASTGGASGEKLF
J gene: TRBJ2-5; clone size: -; V gene: TRBV7-3; CDR3 protein: ASSPFSGRGETQY
J gene: TRBJ2-1; clone size: -; V gene: TRBV3-1/TRBV3-2; CDR3 protein: ASSQTLAGVSYNEQF
J gene: TRBJ2-7; clone size: -; V gene: TRBV6-5; CDR3 protein: ASSYPEQY
J gene: TRBJ2-7; clone size: -; V gene: TRBV11-1; CDR3 protein: ASSLSPGTASYEQY
J gene: TRBJ2-3; clone size: once; V gene: TRBV4-1; CDR3 protein: ASSQDREDTDTQY
J gene: TRBJ2-7; clone size: -; V gene: TRBV2; CDR3 protein: ASSERTGPYEQY
J gene: TRBJ2-7; clone size: -; V gene: TRBV27; CDR3 protein: ASSFLRDRDHEQY
J gene: TRBJ2-3; clone size: -; V gene: TRBV9; CDR3 protein: ASSVIPNTDTQY
J gene: TRBJ2-7; clone size: medium-sized; V gene: TRBV19; CDR3 protein: ASSIQREGRYEQY
J gene: TRBJ2-3; clone size: -; V gene: TRBV9; CDR3 protein: ASSRLAGNTDTQY
J gene: TRBJ2-2; clone size: -; V gene: TRBV7-9; CDR3 protein: ASSLDMRVGELF
J gene: TRBJ2-3; clone size: -; V gene: TRBV18; CDR3 protein: ASSRNRGSDTQY
J gene: TRBJ1-1; clone size: -; V gene: TRBV2; CDR3 protein: ASNRQANTEAF
J gene: TRBJ2-7; clone size: -; V gene: TRBV11-3; CDR3 protein: ASSFQGAYEQY
J gene: TRBJ1-1; clone size: -; V gene: TRBV5-1; CDR3 protein: ASSLALNTEAF
J gene: TRBJ1-2; clone size: -; V gene: TRBV3-1/TRBV3-2; CDR3 protein: ASSQGDRGLGGYT
J gene: TRBJ2-2; clone size: -; V gene: TRBV6-2/TRBV6-3; CDR3 protein: ASSLLAGTGGELF